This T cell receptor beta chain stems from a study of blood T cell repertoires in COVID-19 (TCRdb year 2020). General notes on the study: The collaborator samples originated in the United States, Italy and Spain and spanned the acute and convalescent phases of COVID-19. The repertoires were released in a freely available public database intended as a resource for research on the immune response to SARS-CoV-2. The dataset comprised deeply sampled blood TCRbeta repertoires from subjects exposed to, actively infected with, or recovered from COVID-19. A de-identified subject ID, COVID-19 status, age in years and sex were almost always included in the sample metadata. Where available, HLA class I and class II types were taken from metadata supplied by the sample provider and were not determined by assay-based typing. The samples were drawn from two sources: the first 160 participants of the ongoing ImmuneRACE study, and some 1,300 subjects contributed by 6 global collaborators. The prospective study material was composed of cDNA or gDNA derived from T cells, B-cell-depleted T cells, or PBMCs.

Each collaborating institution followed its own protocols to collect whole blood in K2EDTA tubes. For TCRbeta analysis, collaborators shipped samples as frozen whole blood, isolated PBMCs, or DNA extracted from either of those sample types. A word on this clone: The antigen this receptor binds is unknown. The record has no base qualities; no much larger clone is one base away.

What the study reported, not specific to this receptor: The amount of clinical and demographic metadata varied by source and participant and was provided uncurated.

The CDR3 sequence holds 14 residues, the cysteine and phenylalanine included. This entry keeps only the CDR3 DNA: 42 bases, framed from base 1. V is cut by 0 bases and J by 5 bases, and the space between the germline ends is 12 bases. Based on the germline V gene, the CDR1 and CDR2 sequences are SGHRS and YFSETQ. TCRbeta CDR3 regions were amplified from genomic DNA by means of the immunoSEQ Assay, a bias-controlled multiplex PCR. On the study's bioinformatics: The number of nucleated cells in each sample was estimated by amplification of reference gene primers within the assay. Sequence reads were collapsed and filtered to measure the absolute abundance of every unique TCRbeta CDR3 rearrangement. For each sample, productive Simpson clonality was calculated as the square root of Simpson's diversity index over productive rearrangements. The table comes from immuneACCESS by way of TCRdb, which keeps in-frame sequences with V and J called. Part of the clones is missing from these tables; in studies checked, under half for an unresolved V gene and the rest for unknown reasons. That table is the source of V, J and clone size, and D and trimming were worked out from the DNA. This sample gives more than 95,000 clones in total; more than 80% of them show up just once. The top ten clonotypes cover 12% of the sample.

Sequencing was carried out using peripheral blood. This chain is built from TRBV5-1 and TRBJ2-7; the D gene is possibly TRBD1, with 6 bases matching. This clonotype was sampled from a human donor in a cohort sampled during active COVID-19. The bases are TGCGCCAGCAGCTTGGCTGCCAGGGGAAACGAGCAGTACTTC. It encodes CASSLAARGNEQYF.